This TCR beta chain was found in a study of blood T cells in healthy people across ages. Roughly 10 milliliters of peripheral blood were drawn from each donor. Using a J-beta primer mix together with a sample-barcoded 5' primer, a second PCR was run for about 7 to 12 cycles. Tags on each cDNA molecule came from a template-switch adaptor with 12 random nucleotides. Sequencing recovered at least 3 million CDR3-containing paired-end reads from each sample. TCRdb recomputed calls from the 5' RACE reads with MiXCR, one row per CDR3 protein. The profile shows around 1.7 million distinct CDR3 sequences, 28% of them singletons. V dropped 7 bases and J dropped 4; count of bases not matched to a gene: 2. The CDR3 consists of 14 residues.

Sequencing used blood. This chain connects TRBV12-3 or TRBV12-4 to TRBJ2-2; 11 positions agree with TRBD1. This sequence originates from a woman between 25 and 40 years old in good health. This CDR3 is CASTGTGGTGELFF. The CDR3 nucleotides read TGTGCCAGCACTGGGACAGGGGGCACCGGGGAGCTGTTTTTT.